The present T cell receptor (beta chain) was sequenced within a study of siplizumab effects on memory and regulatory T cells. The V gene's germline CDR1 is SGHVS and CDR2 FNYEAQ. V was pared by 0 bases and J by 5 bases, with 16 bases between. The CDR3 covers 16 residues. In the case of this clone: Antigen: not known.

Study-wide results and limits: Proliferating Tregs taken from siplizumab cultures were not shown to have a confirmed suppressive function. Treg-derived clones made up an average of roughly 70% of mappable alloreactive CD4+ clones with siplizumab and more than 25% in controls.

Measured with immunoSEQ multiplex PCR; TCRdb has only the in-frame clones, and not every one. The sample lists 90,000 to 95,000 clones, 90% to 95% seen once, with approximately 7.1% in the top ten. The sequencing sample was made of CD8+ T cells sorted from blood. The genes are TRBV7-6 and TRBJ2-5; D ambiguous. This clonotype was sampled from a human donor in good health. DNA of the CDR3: TGTGCCAGCAGCTTAGCGACCTCGCGATTATGGGAGACCCAGTACTTC. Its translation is CASSLATSRLWETQYF. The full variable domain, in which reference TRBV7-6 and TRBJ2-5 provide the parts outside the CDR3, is GAGVSQSPRYKVTKRGQDVALRCDPISGHVSLYWYRQALGQGPEFLTYFNYEAQQDKSGLPNDRFSAERPEGSISTLTIQRTEQRDSAMYRCASSLATSRLWETQYFGPGTRLLVL.